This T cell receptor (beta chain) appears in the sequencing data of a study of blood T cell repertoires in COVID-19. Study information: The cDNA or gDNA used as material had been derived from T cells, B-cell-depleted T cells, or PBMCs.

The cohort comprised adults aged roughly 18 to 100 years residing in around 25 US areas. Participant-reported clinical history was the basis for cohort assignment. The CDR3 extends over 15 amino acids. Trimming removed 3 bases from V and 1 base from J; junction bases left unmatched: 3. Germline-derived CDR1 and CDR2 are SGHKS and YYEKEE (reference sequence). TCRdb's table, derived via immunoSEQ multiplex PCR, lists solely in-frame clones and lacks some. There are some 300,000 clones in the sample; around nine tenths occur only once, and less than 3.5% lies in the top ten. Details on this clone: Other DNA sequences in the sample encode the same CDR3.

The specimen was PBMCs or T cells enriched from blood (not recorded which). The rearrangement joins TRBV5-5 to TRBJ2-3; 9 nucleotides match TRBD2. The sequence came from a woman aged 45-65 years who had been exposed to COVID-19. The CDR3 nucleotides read TGTGCCAGCAGCTCGAGGACTAGCGGCACAGATACGCAGTATTTT. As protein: CASSSRTSGTDTQYF.